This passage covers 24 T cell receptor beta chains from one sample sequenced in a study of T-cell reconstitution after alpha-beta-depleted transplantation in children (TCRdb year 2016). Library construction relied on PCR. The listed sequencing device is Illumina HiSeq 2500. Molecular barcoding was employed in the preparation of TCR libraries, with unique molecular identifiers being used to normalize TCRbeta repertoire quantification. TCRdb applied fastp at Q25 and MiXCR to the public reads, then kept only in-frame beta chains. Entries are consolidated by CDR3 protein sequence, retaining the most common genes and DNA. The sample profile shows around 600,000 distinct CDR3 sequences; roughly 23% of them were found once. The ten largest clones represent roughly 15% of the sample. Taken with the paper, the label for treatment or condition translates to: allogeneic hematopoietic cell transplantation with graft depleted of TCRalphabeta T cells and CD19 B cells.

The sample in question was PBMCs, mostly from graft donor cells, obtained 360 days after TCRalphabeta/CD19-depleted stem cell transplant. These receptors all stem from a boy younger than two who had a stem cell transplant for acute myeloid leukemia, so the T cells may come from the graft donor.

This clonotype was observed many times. This CDR3 reads CASSSGQGEGPQHF. The CDR3 DNA sequence: TGCGCCAGCAGCTCCGGACAGGGGGAAGGACCCCAGCATTTT. The genes are TRBV5-1 and TRBJ1-5; 10 bases are a match to TRBD1. The CDR3 covers 14 residues. Germline V lookup: CDR1 SGHRS, CDR2 YFSETQ. Trimming cost V 3 bases and J 10 bases; bases outside gene matches: 7.

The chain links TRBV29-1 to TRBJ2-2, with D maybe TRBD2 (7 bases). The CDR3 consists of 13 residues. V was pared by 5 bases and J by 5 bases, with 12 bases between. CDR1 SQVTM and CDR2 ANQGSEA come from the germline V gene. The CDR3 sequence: CSVKGGGTGELFF. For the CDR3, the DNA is TGCAGCGTTAAAGGGGGGGGTACCGGGGAGCTGTTTTTT.

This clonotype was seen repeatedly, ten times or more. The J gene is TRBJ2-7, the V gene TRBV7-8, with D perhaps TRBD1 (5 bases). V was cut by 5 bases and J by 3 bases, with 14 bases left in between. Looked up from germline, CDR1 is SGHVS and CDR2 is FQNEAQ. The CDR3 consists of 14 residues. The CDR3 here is CASSKTELYYEQYV. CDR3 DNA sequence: TGTGCCAGCAGCAAGACAGAGTTATACTACGAGCAGTACGTC.

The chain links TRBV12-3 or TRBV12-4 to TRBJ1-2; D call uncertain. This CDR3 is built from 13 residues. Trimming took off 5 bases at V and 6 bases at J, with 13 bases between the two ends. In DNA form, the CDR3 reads TGTGCCAGCAGTCCACGGCGGTTTGATGGCTACACCTTC. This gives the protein CASSPRRFDGYTF.

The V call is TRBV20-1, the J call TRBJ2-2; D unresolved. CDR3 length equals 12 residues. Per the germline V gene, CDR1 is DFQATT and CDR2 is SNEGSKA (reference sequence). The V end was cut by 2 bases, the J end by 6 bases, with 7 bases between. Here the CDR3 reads CSARTVPGELFF. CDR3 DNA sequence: TGCAGTGCTAGAACGGTCCCCGGGGAGCTGTTTTTT.

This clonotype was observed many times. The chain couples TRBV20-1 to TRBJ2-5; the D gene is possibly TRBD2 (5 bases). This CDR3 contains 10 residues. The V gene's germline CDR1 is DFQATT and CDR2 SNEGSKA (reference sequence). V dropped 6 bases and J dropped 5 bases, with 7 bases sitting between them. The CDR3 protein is CSAPGETQYF. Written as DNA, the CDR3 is TGCAGTGCACCGGGGGAGACCCAGTACTTC.

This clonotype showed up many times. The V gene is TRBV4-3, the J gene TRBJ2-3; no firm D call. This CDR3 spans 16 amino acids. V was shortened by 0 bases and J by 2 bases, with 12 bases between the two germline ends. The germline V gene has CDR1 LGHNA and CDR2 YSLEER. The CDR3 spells CASSQDSLQPTDTQYF. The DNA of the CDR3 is TGCGCCAGCAGCCAAGACAGCCTCCAACCCACAGATACGCAGTATTTT.

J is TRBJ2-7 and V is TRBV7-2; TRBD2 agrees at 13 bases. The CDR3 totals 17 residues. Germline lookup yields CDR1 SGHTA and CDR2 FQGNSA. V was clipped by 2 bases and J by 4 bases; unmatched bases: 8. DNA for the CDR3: TGTGCCAGCAGCTTAACAGGACTAGCGGGGGCCTATTACGAGCAGTACTTC. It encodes CASSLTGLAGAYYEQYF. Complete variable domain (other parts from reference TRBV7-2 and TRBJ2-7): GAGVSQSPSNKVTEKGKDVELRCDPISGHTALYWYRQSLGQGLEFLIYFQGNSAPDKSGLPSDRFSAERTGGSVSTLTIQRTQQEDSAVYLCASSLTGLAGAYYEQYFGPGTRLTVT.

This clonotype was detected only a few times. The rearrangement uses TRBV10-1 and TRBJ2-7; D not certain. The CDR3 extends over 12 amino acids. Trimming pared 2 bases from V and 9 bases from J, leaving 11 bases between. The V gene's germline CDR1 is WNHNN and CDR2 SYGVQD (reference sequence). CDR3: CASSEPDPGQYV. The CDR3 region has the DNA TGCGCCAGCAGTGAGCCGGACCCAGGGCAGTACGTC.

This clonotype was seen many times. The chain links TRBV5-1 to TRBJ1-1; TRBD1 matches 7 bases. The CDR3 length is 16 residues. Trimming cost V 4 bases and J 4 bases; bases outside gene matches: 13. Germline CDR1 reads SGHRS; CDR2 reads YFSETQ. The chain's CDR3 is CASSPPGQMGGTEAFF. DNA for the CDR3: TGCGCCAGCAGCCCACCGGGACAGATGGGGGGCACTGAAGCTTTCTTT.

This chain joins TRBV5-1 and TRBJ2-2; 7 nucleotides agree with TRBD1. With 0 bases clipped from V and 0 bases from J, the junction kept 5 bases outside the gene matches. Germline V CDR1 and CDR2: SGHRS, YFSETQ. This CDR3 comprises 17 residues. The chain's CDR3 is CASSLAGTAANTGELFF. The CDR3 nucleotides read TGCGCCAGCAGCTTGGCGGGGACAGCTGCGAACACCGGGGAGCTGTTTTTT.

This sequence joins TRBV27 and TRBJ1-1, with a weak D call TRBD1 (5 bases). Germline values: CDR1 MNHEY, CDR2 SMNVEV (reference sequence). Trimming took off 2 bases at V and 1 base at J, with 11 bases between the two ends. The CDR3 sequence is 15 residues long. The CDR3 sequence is CASSLRRTQNTEAFF. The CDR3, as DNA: TGTGCCAGCAGTTTAAGACGGACACAGAACACTGAAGCTTTCTTT.

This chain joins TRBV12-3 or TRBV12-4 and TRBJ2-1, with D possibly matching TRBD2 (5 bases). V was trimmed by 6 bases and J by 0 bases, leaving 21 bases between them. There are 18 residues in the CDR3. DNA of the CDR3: TGTGCCAGCAGCCTCCACCGGACTTCCCCAGCCTCCTACAATGAGCAGTTCTTC. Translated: CASSLHRTSPASYNEQFF.

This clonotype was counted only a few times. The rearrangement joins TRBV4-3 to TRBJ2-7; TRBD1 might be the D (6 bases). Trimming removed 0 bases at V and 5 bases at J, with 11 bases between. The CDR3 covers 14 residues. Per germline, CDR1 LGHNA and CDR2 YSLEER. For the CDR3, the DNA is TGCGCCAGCAGCCAAGATCAACAGGGCCACGAGCAGTACTTC. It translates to CASSQDQQGHEQYF.

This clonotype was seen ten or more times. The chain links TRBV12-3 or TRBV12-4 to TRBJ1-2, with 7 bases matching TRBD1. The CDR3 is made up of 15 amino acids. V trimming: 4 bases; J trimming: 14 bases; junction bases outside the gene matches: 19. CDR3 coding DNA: TGTGCCAGCAGTTCCCCGGACAGGACTCTGTATGAGGGAACCTTC. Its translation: CASSSPDRTLYEGTF.

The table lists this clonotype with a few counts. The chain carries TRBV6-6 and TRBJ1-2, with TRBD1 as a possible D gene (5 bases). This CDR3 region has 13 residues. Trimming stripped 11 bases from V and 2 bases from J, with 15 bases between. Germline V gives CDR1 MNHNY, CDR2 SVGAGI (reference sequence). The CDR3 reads CASGDRANYGYTF. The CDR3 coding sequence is TGTGCCTCCGGGGACCGGGCGAACTATGGCTACACCTTC.

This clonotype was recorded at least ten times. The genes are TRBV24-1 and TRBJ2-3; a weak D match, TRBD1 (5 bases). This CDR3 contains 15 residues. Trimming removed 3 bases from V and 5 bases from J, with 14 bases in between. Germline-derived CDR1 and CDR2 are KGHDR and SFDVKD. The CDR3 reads CATSDPRARRDTQYF. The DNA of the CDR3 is TGTGCCACCAGTGATCCCAGGGCGCGTAGAGATACGCAGTATTTT.

The CDR3 is CASSNPTATYSGANVLTF. The CDR3 DNA is TGCGCCAGCAGCAACCCGACAGCGACTTACTCTGGGGCCAACGTCCTGACTTTC. The chain carries TRBV4-1 and TRBJ2-6; possibly TRBD1 for D (5 bases). CDR3 size: 18 residues. Germline V gene lookup returns CDR1 MGHRA and CDR2 YSYEKL. V lost 5 bases and J lost 0, with 17 bases in between.

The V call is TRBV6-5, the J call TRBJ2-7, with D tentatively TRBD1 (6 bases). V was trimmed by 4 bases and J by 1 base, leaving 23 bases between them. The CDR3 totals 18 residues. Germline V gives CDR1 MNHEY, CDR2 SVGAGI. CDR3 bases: TGTGCCAGCAGTTTCAACGGGCCCTTTTTCAGGGGATCCTACGAGCAGTACTTC. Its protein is CASSFNGPFFRGSYEQYF.

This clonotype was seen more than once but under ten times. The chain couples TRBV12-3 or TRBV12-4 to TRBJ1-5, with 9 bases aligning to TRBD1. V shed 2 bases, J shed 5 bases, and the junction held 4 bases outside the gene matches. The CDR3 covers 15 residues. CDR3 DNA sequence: TGTGCCAGCAGTTTAAGGGACAGGGTCGATCAGCCCCAGCATTTT. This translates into CASSLRDRVDQPQHF.

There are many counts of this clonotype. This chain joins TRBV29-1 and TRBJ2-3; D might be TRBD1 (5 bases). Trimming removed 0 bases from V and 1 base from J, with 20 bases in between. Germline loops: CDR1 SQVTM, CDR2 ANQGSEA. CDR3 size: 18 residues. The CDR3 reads CSVEDPTRASRGTDTQYF. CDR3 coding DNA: TGCAGCGTTGAAGATCCCACCAGGGCCTCCAGGGGCACAGATACGCAGTATTTT.

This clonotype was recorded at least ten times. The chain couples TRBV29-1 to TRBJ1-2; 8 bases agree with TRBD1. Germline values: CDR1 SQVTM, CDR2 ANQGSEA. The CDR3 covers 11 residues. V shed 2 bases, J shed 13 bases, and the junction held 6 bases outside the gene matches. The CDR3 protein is CSVERGQEATF. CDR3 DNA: TGCAGCGTTGAAAGGGGACAGGAGGCCACCTTC.

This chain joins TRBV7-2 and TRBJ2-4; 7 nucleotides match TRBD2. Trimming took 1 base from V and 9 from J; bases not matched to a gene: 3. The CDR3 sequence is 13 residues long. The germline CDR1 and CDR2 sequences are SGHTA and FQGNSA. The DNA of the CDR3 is TGTGCCAGCAGCTTAGGACTAGCCACCATTCAGTACTTC. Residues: CASSLGLATIQYF.

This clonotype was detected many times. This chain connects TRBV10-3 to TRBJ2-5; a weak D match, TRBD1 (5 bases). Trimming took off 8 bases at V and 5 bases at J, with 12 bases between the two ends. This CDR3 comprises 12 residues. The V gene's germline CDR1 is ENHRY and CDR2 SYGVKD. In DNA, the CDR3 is TGTGCCATCGGGGCAACTGGGGAGACCCAGTACTTC. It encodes CAIGATGETQYF.